The TCR beta chain under discussion was sequenced for a study of coeliac disease. Overall study: Without high-resolution HLA typing, biased TRBV7-2 usage was queried.

Remarks on this clone: Its antigen is currently unknown.

Broader study findings: Unbiased detection of gliadin-specific T cells was judged not feasible with this approach. Most TRB amino acid sequences occurred in only one sample.

V shed 4 bases, J shed 1 base, and the junction held 9 bases outside the gene matches. The CDR3 sequence is 16 residues long. The germline V gene encodes CDR1 LGHNT and CDR2 FRNRAP. Repertoires were generated with immunoSEQ multiplex PCR, while TCRdb's copy carries only in-frame clones and drops some. The sample yields 8,700 or so clones, around 66% seen once. The genes are TRBV12-5 and TRBJ1-1; 7 bases map to TRBD1. Specimen: lamina propria lymphocytes from the gut. This TCR was sampled from a woman aged 55-69 years with celiac disease. The CDR3 region has the DNA TGTGCTAGTGGTTCCTACCAAGGACAGGCGAACACTGAAGCTTTCTTT. Residues: CASGSYQGQANTEAFF.